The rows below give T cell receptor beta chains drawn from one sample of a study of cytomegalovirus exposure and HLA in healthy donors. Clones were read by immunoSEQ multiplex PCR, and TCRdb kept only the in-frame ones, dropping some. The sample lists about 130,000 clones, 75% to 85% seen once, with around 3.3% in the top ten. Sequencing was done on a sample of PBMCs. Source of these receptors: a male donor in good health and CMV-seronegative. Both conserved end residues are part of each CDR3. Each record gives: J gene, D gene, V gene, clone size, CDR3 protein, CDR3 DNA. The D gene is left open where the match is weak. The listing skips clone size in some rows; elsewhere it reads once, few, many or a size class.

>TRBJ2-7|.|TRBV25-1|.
CASSEGAGVSYEQYF
TGTGCCAGCAGTGAGGGGGCAGGGGTGTCCTACGAGCAGTACTTC
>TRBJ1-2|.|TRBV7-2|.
CASSRGALGGYTF
TGTGCCAGCAGCAGGGGTGCCTTGGGGGGCTACACCTTC
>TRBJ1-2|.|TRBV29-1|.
CSAITPGEGKANTF
TGCAGCGCCATAACGCCGGGGGAAGGTAAAGCGAACACCTTC
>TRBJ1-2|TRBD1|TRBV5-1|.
CASSTGDGYTF
TGCGCCAGCAGCACAGGGGATGGCTACACCTTC
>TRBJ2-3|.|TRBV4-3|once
CASSQVAGPSTDTQYF
TGCGCCAGCAGCCAGGTGGCGGGCCCTAGCACAGATACGCAGTATTTT
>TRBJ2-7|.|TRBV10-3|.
CAIRNQGFNEQYF
TGTGCCATCAGAAACCAGGGATTCAACGAGCAGTACTTC
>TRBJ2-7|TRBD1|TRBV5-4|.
CASSFPGQGSYEQYF
TGTGCCAGCAGCTTTCCGGGACAGGGTTCCTACGAGCAGTACTTC
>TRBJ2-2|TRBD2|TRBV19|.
CASRGGGAPGELFF
TGTGCCAGTCGGGGCGGGGGGGCCCCCGGGGAGCTGTTTTTT
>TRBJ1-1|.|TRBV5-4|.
CASSLTGVRTEAFF
TGTGCCAGCAGCTTGACGGGGGTAAGGACTGAAGCTTTCTTT
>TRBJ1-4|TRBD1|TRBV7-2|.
CASRFRTGGESNEKLFF
TGTGCCAGCAGGTTCCGGACAGGGGGCGAGTCTAATGAAAAACTGTTTTTT